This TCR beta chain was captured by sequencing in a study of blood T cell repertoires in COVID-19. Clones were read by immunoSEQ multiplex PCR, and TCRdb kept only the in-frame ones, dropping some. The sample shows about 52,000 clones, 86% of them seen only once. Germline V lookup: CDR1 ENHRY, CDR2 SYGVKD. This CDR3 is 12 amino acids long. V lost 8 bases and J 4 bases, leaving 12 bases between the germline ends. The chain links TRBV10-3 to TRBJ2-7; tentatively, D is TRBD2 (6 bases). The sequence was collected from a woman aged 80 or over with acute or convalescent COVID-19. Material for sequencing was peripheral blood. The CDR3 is CAILGGSYEQYF. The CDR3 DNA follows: TGTGCCATCCTGGGGGGTAGTTACGAGCAGTACTTC.